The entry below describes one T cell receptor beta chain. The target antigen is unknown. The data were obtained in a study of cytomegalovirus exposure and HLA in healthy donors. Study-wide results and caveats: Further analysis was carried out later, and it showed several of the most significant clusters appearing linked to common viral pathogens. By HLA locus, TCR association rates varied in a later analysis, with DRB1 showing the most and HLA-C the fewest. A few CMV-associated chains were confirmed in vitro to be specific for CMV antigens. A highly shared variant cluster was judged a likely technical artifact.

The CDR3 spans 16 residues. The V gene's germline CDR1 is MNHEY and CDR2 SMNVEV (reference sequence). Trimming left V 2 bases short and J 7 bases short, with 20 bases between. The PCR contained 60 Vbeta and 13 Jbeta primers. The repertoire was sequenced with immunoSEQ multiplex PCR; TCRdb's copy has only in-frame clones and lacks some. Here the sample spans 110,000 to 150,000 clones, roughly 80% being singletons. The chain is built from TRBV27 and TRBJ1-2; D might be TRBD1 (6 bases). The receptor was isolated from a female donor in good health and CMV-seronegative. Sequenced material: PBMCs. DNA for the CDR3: TGTGCCAGCAGTTTAACCAGGGGAGGGGGGATTGTTGGCTACACCTTC. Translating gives CASSLTRGGGIVGYTF.